This TCR beta chain was profiled in a study of shared clonotypes between healthy human individuals. With 2 bases removed from V and 6 bases from J, the gap between germline ends came to 8 bases. The CDR3 has 13 amino acids. Per the germline V gene, CDR1 is SGHVS and CDR2 is FNYEAQ. CD4+ cell separation produced CD45RA+ naive and CD45RA-negative memory subsets. In the authors' methods: ImmunoSEQ yielded junction-only sequences lacking quality scores, so filtering differed. This table comes from immunoSEQ multiplex PCR, and its TCRdb copy is limited to in-frame clones, with some not included. That table gives V, J and clone size, and the DNA gave D and trimming. This sample has millions of clones, with around 95% found just once. A single count supports this clone.

The clonotype was recovered from a man aged 18 to 29 in good health. The chain joins TRBV7-6 to TRBJ2-1; the D is unclear. The material sequenced was naive CD4+ T cells sorted from blood. Specified subset: CD45RA+ positively selected. CDR3 sequence (DNA): TGTGCCAGCAGCTTATTTGCGCGCAATGAGCAGTTCTTC. Its translation: CASSLFARNEQFF. Together with reference TRBV7-6 and TRBJ2-1, the CDR3 gives the full variable domain: GAGVSQSPRYKVTKRGQDVALRCDPISGHVSLYWYRQALGQGPEFLTYFNYEAQQDKSGLPNDRFSAERPEGSISTLTIQRTEQRDSAMYRCASSLFARNEQFFGPGTRLTVL.